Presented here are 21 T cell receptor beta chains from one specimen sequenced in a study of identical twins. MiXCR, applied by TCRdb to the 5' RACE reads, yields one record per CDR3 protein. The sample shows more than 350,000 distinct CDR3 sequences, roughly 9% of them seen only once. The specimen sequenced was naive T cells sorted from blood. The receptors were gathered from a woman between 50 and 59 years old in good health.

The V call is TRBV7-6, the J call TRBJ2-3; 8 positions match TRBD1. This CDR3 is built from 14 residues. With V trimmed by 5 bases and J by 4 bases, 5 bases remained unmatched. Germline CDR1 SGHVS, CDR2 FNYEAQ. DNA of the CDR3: TGTGCCAGCAGCGATTGGACAGGGTCAGATACGCAGTATTTT. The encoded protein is CASSDWTGSDTQYF. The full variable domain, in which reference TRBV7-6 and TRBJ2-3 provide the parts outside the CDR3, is GAGVSQSPRYKVTKRGQDVALRCDPISGHVSLYWYRQALGQGPEFLTYFNYEAQQDKSGLPNDRFSAERPEGSISTLTIQRTEQRDSAMYRCASSDWTGSDTQYFGPGTRLTVL.

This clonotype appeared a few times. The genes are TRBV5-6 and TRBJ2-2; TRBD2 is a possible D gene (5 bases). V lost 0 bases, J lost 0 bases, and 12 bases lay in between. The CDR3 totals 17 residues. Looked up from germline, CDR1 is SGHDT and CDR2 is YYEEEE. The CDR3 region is CASSLVRAAANTGELFF. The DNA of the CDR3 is TGTGCCAGCAGCTTGGTTAGAGCGGCAGCGAACACCGGGGAGCTGTTTTTT.

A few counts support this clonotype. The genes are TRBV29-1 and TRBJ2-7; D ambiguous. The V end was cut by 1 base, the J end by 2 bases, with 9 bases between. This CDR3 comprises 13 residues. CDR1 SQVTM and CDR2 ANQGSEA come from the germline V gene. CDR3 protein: CSVEAEAAYEQYF. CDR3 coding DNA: TGCAGCGTTGAAGCCGAGGCAGCCTACGAGCAGTACTTC.

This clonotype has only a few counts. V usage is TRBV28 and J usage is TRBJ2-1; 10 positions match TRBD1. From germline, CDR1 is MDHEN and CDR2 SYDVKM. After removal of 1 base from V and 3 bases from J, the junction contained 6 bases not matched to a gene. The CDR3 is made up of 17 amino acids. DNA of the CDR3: TGTGCCAGCAGTTTATCGTTTAGGACAGGGGGCTACAATGAGCAGTTCTTC. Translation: CASSLSFRTGGYNEQFF.

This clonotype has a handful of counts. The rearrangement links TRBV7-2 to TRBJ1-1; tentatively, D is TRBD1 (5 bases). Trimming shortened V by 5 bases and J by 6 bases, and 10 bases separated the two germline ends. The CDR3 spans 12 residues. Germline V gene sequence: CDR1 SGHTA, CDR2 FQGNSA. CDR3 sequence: CASSGTWSEAFF. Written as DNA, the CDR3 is TGTGCCAGCAGCGGGACCTGGTCTGAAGCTTTCTTT.

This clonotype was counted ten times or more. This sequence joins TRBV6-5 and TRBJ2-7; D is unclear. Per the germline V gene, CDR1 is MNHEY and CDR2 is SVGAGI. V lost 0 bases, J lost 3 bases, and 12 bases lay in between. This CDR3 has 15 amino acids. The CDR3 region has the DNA TGTGCCAGCAGTTACTCGGGCAGAAAGCGCTACGAGCAGTACTTC. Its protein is CASSYSGRKRYEQYF.

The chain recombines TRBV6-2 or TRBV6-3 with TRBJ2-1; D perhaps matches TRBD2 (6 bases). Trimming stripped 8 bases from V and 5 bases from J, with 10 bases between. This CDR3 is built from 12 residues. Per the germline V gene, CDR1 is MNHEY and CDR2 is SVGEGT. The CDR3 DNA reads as TGTGCCAGCTGGCGGGGAAACAATGAGCAGTTCTTC. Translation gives CASWRGNNEQFF.

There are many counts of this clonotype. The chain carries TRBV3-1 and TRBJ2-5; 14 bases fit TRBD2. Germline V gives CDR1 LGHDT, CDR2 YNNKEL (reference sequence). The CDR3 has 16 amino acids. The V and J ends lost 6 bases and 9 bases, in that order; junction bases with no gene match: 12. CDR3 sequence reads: CASSTNPGLAGASQYF. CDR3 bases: TGTGCCAGCAGTACGAACCCGGGACTAGCGGGAGCTTCCCAGTACTTC.

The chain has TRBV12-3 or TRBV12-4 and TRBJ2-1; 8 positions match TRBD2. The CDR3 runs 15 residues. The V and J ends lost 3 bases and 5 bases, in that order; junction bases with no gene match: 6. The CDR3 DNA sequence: TGTGCCAGCAGTTTGCAACTAGCGGCCAACAATGAGCAGTTCTTC. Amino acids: CASSLQLAANNEQFF.

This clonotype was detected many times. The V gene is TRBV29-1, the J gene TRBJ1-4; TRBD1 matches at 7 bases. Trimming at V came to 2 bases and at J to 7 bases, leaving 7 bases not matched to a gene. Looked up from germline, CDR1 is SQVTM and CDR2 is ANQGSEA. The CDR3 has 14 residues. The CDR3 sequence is CSVEKSGGGEKLFF. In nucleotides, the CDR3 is TGCAGCGTTGAAAAGTCAGGGGGAGGTGAAAAACTGTTTTTT.

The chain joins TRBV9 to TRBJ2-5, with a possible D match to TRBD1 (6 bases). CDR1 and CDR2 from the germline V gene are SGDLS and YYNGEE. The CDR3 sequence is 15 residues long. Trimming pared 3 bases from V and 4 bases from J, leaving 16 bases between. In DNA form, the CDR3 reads TGTGCCAGCAGCGGACAACAGGGATCGGGAGAGACCCAGTACTTC. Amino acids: CASSGQQGSGETQYF.

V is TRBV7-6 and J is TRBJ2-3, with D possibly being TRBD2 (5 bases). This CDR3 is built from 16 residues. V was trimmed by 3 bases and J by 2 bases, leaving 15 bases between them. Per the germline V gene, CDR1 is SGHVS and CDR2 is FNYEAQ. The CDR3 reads CASSLGSGGLTDTQYF. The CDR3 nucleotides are TGTGCCAGCAGCTTGGGATCGGGCGGACTCACAGATACGCAGTATTTT.

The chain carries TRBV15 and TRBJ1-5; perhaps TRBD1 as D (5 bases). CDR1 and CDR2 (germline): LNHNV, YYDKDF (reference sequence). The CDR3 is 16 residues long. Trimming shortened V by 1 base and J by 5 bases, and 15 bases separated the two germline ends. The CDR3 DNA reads TGTGCCACCAGCAGAGGGGGGATAGGGGCACATCAGCCCCAGCATTTT. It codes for CATSRGGIGAHQPQHF.

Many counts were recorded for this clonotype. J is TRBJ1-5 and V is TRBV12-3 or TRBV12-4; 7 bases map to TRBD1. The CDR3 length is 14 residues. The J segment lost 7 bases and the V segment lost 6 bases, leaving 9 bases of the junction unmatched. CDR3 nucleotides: TGTGCCAGCAGCCTAACAGGGGTGTACCAGCCCCAGCATTTT. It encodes CASSLTGVYQPQHF.

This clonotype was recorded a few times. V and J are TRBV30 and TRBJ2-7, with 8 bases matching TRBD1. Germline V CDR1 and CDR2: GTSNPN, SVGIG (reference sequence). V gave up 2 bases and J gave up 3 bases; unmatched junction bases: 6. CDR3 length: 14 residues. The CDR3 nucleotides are TGTGCCTGGAGTTTATCGGGACAGGACTACGAGCAGTACTTC. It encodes CAWSLSGQDYEQYF.

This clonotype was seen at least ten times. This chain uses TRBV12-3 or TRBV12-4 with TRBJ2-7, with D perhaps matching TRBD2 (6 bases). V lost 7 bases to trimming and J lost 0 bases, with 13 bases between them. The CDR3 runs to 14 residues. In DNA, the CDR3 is TGTGCCAGCAATTGGGGGGAGAGCTCCTACGAGCAGTACTTC. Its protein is CASNWGESSYEQYF.

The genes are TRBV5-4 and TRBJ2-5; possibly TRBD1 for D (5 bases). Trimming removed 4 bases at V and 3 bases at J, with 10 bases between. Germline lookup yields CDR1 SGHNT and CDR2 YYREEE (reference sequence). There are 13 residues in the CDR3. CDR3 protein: CASSQRTKETQYF. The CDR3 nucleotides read TGTGCCAGCAGCCAGAGGACAAAAGAGACCCAGTACTTC.

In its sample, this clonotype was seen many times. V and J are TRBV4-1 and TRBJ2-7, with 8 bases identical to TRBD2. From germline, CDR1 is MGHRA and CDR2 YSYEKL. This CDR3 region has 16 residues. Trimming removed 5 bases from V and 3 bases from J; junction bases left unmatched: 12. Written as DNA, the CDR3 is TGCGCCAGCAGCTCAGTCACGGGAGGGCCAAGCTACGAGCAGTACTTC. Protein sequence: CASSSVTGGPSYEQYF.

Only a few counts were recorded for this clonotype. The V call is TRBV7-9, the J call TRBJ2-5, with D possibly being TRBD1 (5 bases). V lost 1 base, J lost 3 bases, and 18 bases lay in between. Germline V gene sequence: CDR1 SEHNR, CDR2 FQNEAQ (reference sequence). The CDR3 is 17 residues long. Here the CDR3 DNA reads TGTGCCAGCAGCTTAGGGCTTCAGAGACAGAAAGAAGAGACCCAGTACTTC. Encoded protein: CASSLGLQRQKEETQYF.

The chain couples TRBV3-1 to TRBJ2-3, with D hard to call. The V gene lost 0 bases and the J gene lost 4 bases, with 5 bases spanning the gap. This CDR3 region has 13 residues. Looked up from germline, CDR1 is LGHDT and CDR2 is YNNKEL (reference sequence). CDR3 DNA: TGTGCCAGCAGCCAAGAACGTGCAGATACGCAGTATTTT. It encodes CASSQERADTQYF.

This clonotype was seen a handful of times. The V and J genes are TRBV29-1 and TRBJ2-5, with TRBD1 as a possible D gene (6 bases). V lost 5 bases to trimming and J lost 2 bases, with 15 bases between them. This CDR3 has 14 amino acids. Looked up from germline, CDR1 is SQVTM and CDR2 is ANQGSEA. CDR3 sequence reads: CSVRTVSGQETQYF. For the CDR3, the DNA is TGCAGCGTTAGGACAGTTTCGGGGCAAGAGACCCAGTACTTC.